These 14 T cell receptor beta chains originate from one sample sequenced in a study of blood T cell repertoires in COVID-19. Measured with immunoSEQ multiplex PCR; TCRdb has only the in-frame clones, and not every one. Among roughly 170,000 clones listed, less than 85% were seen once. The sample taken for sequencing was peripheral blood. Receptor source: a human donor in a cohort sampled during active COVID-19.

CDR3 sequence: CASSPRENRANTGELFF. The CDR3 DNA reads as TGTGCCAGCTCACCACGGGAAAACAGGGCTAACACCGGGGAGCTGTTTTTT. V is TRBV18 and J is TRBJ2-2; D may be TRBD1 (6 bases). The CDR3 loop spans 17 amino acids. In germline, CDR1 is KGHSH, CDR2 LQKENI. V dropped 1 base and J dropped 2 bases, with 14 bases sitting between them.

The chain is built from TRBV6-6 and TRBJ2-1, with TRBD2 identical over 7 bases. V dropped 0 bases and J dropped 3; count of bases not matched to a gene: 5. Germline assignment: CDR1 MNHNY and CDR2 SVGAGI (reference sequence). The CDR3 totals 16 residues. CDR3 residues: CASSYSERGDYNEQFF. CDR3 DNA sequence: TGTGCCAGCAGTTACTCCGAGCGGGGCGACTACAATGAGCAGTTCTTC.

V is TRBV15 and J is TRBJ1-3; a possible D gene is TRBD1 (6 bases). The germline V gene encodes CDR1 LNHNV and CDR2 YYDKDF (reference sequence). The V and J ends lost 3 bases and 0 bases respectively, with 9 bases between them. This CDR3 spans 15 amino acids. CDR3 residues: CATSSDRLSGNTIYF. The CDR3 DNA sequence: TGTGCCACCAGCAGCGACAGGCTCTCTGGAAACACCATATATTTT.

J is TRBJ1-4 and V is TRBV19, with 7 bases that match TRBD1. V shed 6 bases and J 7 bases; nucleotides not matched to a gene: 2. This CDR3 contains 12 residues. Germline V gives CDR1 LNHDA, CDR2 SQIVND (reference sequence). CDR3 loop: CASSQGGEKLFF. The CDR3 coding sequence is TGTGCCAGTAGCCAGGGGGGTGAAAAACTGTTTTTT.

The V and J genes are TRBV7-3 and TRBJ2-2; 7 bases line up with TRBD2. V was clipped by 5 bases and J by 3 bases; unmatched bases: 6. Germline V CDR1 and CDR2: SGHTA, FQGTGA. This CDR3 has 15 amino acids. In DNA, the CDR3 is TGTGCCAGCAGCCCCCGGGGAGGGTACACCGGGGAGCTGTTTTTT. Translation gives CASSPRGGYTGELFF. The complete variable domain, with remaining parts taken from reference TRBV7-3 and TRBJ2-2, reads GAGVSQTPSNKVTEKGKYVELRCDPISGHTALYWYRQSLGQGPEFLIYFQGTGAADDSGLPNDRFFAVRPEGSVSTLKIQRTERGDSAVYLCASSPRGGYTGELFFGEGSRLTVL.

The rearrangement uses TRBV4-1 and TRBJ1-5; D possibly corresponds to TRBD1 (5 bases). V was cut by 0 bases and J by 0 bases, with 12 bases left in between. In germline, CDR1 is MGHRA, CDR2 YSYEKL. CDR3 size: 17 residues. Here the CDR3 reads CASSQDGGAYSNQPQHF. The CDR3 DNA reads TGCGCCAGCAGCCAAGATGGAGGGGCTTATAGCAATCAGCCCCAGCATTTT.

This clone was counted a single time. This sequence joins TRBV20-1 and TRBJ2-7, with TRBD1 as a possible D gene (5 bases). Trimming removed 5 bases at V and 3 bases at J, with 8 bases between. Germline CDR1 and CDR2: DFQATT and SNEGSKA (reference sequence). CDR3 size: 11 residues. The CDR3 DNA reads TGCAGTGCTCCCGACAGCTACGAGCAGTACTTC. Translated, it gives CSAPDSYEQYF.

The chain is built from TRBV19 and TRBJ1-1; D gene unclear. Germline V CDR1 and CDR2: LNHDA, SQIVND (reference sequence). The CDR3 consists of 15 residues. The ends were cut back, 8 bases at V and 1 base at J, with 17 bases in the middle. The CDR3 nucleotides are TGTGCCAGTTCCCATATTGCGCGGGGGAACACTGAAGCTTTCTTT. The encoded protein is CASSHIARGNTEAFF.

The chain is built from TRBV2 and TRBJ1-1; D gene unclear. In germline, CDR1 is SNHLY, CDR2 FYNNEI. V lost 7 bases to trimming and J lost 0 bases, with 9 bases between them. CDR3 length: 13 amino acids. The CDR3 loop is CASKAGLNTEAFF. For the CDR3, the DNA is TGTGCCAGCAAGGCGGGATTGAACACTGAAGCTTTCTTT.

The CDR3 here is CASSRGGSYGYTF. As DNA, the CDR3 is TGTGCCAGCAGCCGCGGGGGTAGCTATGGCTACACCTTC. The chain combines TRBV3-1 (or the pseudogene TRBV3-2) with TRBJ1-2, with D perhaps TRBD1 (5 bases). The germline V gene encodes CDR1 LGHDT and CDR2 YNNKEL (reference sequence). The CDR3 spans 13 residues. The V end lost 4 bases, the J end lost 4 bases, and 10 bases lay between the germline ends.

The chain recombines TRBV4-1 with TRBJ1-1, with 8 bases matching TRBD1. The CDR3 covers 17 residues. V lost 5 bases to trimming and J lost 1 base; unmatched junction nucleotides: 12. CDR1 and CDR2 (germline): MGHRA, YSYEKL. CDR3 amino acids: CASSARRGQGWNTEAFF. CDR3 nucleotides: TGCGCCAGCAGCGCCCGCAGGGGGCAGGGATGGAACACTGAAGCTTTCTTT.

The chain has TRBV15 and TRBJ2-1; D is possibly TRBD2 (6 bases). Germline CDR1 LNHNV, CDR2 YYDKDF (reference sequence). This CDR3 contains 13 residues. V was shortened by 0 bases and J by 7 bases, with 7 bases between the two germline ends. CDR3 in amino acids: CATSRDRGNEQFF. CDR3 nucleotide sequence: TGTGCCACCAGCAGAGATCGGGGGAATGAGCAGTTCTTC.

V usage is TRBV29-1 and J usage is TRBJ2-7, with a weak D call TRBD1 (6 bases). Germline assignment: CDR1 SQVTM and CDR2 ANQGSEA. The CDR3 length is 15 residues. V was pared by 1 base and J by 9 bases, with 22 bases between. The CDR3 bases are TGCAGCGTTGAAGGTAGTCTGGTAGGGGGAGAAGGGCAGTACTTC. Translating gives CSVEGSLVGGEGQYF.

CDR3 residues: CASSWDRESSYNEQFF. For the CDR3, the DNA is TGTGCCAGCAGTTGGGACAGGGAGAGCTCCTACAATGAGCAGTTCTTC. The chain uses TRBV28 and TRBJ2-1, with 9 nucleotides matching TRBD1. CDR1 and CDR2 from the germline V gene are MDHEN and SYDVKM. The junction had 4 bases not matched to a gene; V was cut back by 4 bases and J by 0 bases. The CDR3 totals 16 residues.